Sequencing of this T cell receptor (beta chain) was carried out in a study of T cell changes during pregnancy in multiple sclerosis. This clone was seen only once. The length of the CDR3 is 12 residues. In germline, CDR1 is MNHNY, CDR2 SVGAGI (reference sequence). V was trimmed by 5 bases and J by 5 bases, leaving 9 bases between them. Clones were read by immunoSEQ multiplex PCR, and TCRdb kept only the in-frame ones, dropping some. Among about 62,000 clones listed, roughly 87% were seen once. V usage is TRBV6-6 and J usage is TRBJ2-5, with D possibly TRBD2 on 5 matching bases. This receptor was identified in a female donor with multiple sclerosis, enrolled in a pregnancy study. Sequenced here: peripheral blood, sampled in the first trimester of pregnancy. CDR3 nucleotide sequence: TGTGCCAGCAGTCGACTATTGGAGACCCAGTACTTC. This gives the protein CASSRLLETQYF.